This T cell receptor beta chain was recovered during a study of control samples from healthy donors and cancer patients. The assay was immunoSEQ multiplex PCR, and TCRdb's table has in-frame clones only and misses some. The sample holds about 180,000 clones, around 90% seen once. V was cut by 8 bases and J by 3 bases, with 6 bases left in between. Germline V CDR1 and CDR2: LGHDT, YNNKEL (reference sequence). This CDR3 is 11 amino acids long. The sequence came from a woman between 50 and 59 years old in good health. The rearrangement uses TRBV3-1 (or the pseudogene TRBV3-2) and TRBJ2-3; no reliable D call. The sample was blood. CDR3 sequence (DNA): TGTGCCAGCGTGGAAACAGATACGCAGTATTTT. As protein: CASVETDTQYF.